The clone carrying this T cell receptor (beta chain) has ten or more counts. As yet, its antigen is unknown. The sample belongs to a study of T cells after yellow fever vaccination. Study at large: SMART-Seq v4 Ultra Low Input served to prepare low-cell-number fractions.

The study made its TCR cDNA through 5'RACE template switching. That step introduced a universal primer site along with UMIs. TCRdb ran MiXCR on the 5' RACE reads and lists one entry per CDR3 protein. Of about 360,000 distinct CDR3 sequences in the sample, under 7.5% were seen once. V gave up 7 bases and J gave up 0 bases; unmatched junction bases: 3. CDR1 and CDR2 (germline): MNHEY, SVGEGT. The CDR3 extends over 15 amino acids. Study-level results: When the response was secondary, it was weaker but reached its peak faster, day 5 versus 15.

The sample here was PBMCs, taken 5 days after the yellow fever booster vaccination. This chain joins TRBV6-2 or TRBV6-3 and TRBJ2-2, with TRBD1 matching 9 bases. The receptor was derived from a man between 25 and 39 years old who received the YFV17D yellow fever vaccine. The chain's CDR3 is CASKRQGANTGELFF. Here the CDR3 DNA reads TGTGCCAGCAAACGACAGGGGGCGAACACCGGGGAGCTGTTTTTT.